The source of this T cell receptor (beta chain) is a study of blood T cell repertoires in COVID-19. The wider study: Acute-phase and convalescent COVID-19 samples originated in the United States, Italy and Spain. T cells, B-cell-depleted T cells, or PBMCs supplied cDNA or gDNA.

The J segment lost 3 bases and the V segment lost 6 bases, leaving 12 bases of the junction unmatched. The CDR3 length is 17 residues. Germline V lookup: CDR1 MNHEY, CDR2 SMNVEV (reference sequence). Source study methods: Reference gene primers were amplified, and this amplification served to estimate nucleated cell counts. The data were produced by immunoSEQ multiplex PCR, yet TCRdb's version contains in-frame clones alone and is incomplete. V, J and clone size are taken as reported in that table, and D and trimming were inferred from the DNA itself. The top ten clones hold about 28% of a sample with 150,000 to 200,000 clones, almost 80% of them seen once.

The receptor was derived from a woman aged 70 to 79 with acute or convalescent COVID-19. The genes are TRBV27 and TRBJ2-1; 9 nucleotides align to TRBD1. Sequenced material: peripheral blood. The CDR3, as DNA: TGTGCCAGCAGCCGCACATTCGAGACAGGGGGCTACAATGAGCAGTTCTTC. Residues: CASSRTFETGGYNEQFF.